Each of the 8 T cell receptor beta chains below was sequenced from the same sample in a study of graft-versus-host responses after intestinal transplantation. The graft tissue was processed, and this released both intraepithelial and lamina propria lymphocytes. Libraries were prepared by immunoSEQ multiplex PCR; TCRdb keeps only in-frame clonotypes and omits some of them. The sample consists of tens of thousands of clones, 89% of them appearing once. The sequencing here drew on ileum tissue, taken 350 to 400 days after transplant. These receptors all stem from a human patient who received an intestinal transplant, so some T cells may come from the graft donor.

The chain is built from TRBV19 and TRBJ2-3; D is unclear. CDR3 size: 14 residues. V was trimmed by 6 bases and J by 1 base, leaving 11 bases between them. CDR1 LNHDA and CDR2 SQIVND come from the germline V gene (reference sequence). This CDR3 is CASRSGYGTDTQYF. In DNA, the CDR3 is TGTGCCAGTAGGTCTGGGTACGGCACAGATACGCAGTATTTT. Using reference TRBV19 and TRBJ2-3 for the parts outside the CDR3, the full variable domain is DGGITQSPKYLFRKEGQNVTLSCEQNLNHDAMYWYRQDPGQGLRLIYYSQIVNDFQKGDIAEGYSVSREKKESFPLTVTSAQKNPTAFYLCASRSGYGTDTQYFGPGTRLTVL.

The chain uses TRBV29-1 and TRBJ2-7; TRBD2 matches 9 bases. Trimming removed 8 bases from V and 4 bases from J; junction bases left unmatched: 9. The CDR3 sequence is 13 residues long. CDR1 and CDR2 (germline): SQVTM, ANQGSEA. The CDR3 loop reads CSSRNSGSYEQYF. The CDR3, as DNA: TGCAGCTCCAGGAATAGCGGGAGTTACGAGCAGTACTTC.

The chain has TRBV5-1 and TRBJ2-2, with D possibly being TRBD1 (5 bases). CDR1 is SGHRS, CDR2 YFSETQ, per germline. The V end lost 7 bases, the J end lost 4 bases, and 11 bases lay between the germline ends. The CDR3 sequence is 13 residues long. The CDR3: CASVRGTTGELFF. CDR3 DNA: TGCGCCAGCGTAAGGGGCACCACCGGGGAGCTGTTTTTT.

This chain connects TRBV6-1 to TRBJ2-1, with unresolved D. This CDR3 is built from 14 residues. CDR1 and CDR2 from the germline V gene are MNHNS and SASEGT. Deletions cut 4 bases from V and 2 bases from J, with 9 bases between. The CDR3 sequence: CASSAALTYNEQFF. In nucleotides, the CDR3 is TGTGCCAGCAGTGCCGCACTGACCTACAATGAGCAGTTCTTC.

The CDR3 region is CAWSIRTINYGYTF. DNA for the CDR3: TGTGCCTGGAGTATACGAACAATTAACTATGGCTACACCTTC. The genes are TRBV30 and TRBJ1-2, with D hard to call. Trimming stripped 2 bases from V and 1 base from J, with 11 bases between. The V gene's germline CDR1 is GTSNPN and CDR2 SVGIG (reference sequence). This CDR3 has 14 amino acids.

This rearrangement joins TRBV28 to TRBJ2-2; D possibly corresponds to TRBD2 (5 bases). Germline assignment: CDR1 MDHEN and CDR2 SYDVKM. CDR3 size: 14 residues. The germline V and J ends were trimmed by 5 bases and 2 bases, with 9 bases remaining between them. This chain's CDR3 is CASSRDYNTGELFF. Written as DNA, the CDR3 is TGTGCCAGCAGTCGAGACTATAACACCGGGGAGCTGTTTTTT.

This clone was picked up a small number of times. J is TRBJ1-5 and V is TRBV4-1; unclear D gene. The V gene's germline CDR1 is MGHRA and CDR2 YSYEKL. V dropped 4 bases and J dropped 0 bases, with 10 bases sitting between them. This CDR3 has 15 residues. DNA of the CDR3: TGCGCCAGCAGCCCCGGAAGTGATAGCAATCAGCCCCAGCATTTT. This codes for CASSPGSDSNQPQHF.

This chain connects TRBV7-2 to TRBJ1-2; 11 bases line up with TRBD1. Trimming removed 6 bases from V and 3 bases from J; junction bases left unmatched: 0. Germline V gene sequence: CDR1 SGHTA, CDR2 FQGNSA. The length of the CDR3 is 13 residues. The CDR3 region is CASRGQGDYGYTF. CDR3 coding DNA: TGTGCCAGCAGGGGACAGGGGGACTATGGCTACACCTTC.